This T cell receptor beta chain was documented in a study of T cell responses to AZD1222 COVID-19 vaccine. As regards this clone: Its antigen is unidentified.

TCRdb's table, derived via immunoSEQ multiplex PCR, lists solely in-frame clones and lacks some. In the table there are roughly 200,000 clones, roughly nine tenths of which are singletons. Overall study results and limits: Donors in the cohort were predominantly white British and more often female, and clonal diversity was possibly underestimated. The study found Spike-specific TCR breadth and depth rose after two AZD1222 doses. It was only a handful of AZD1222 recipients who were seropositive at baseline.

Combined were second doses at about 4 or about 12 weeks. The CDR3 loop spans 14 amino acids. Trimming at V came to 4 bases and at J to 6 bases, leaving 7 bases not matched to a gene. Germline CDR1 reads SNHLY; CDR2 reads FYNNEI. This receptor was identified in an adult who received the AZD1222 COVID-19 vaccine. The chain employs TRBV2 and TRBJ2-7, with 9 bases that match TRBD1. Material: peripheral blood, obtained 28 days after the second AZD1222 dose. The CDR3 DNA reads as TGTGCCAGCAGTGCGGACAGGGGATTCAGCGAGCAGTACTTC. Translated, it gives CASSADRGFSEQYF. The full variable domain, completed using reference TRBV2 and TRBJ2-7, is EPEVTQTPSHQVTQMGQEVILRCVPISNHLYFYWYRQILGQKVEFLVSFYNNEISEKSEIFDDQFSVERPDGSNFTLKIRSTKLEDSAMYFCASSADRGFSEQYFGPGTRLTVT.